A single sample is the source of the 18 T cell receptor beta chains below, sequenced in a study of T cell responses to AZD1222 COVID-19 vaccine. The repertoire was sequenced with immunoSEQ multiplex PCR; TCRdb's copy has only in-frame clones and lacks some. The repertoire consists of about 86,000 clones, with about nine tenths occurring once and the leading ten covering 2.2%. The specimen comprised peripheral blood, sampled on day 0 of AZD1222 vaccination. The receptor set was obtained from an adult in good health.

V and J are TRBV6-5 and TRBJ2-7; possible D gene TRBD2, 6 bases. Germline CDR1 reads MNHEY; CDR2 reads SVGAGI. The CDR3 runs 15 residues. Trimming pared 6 bases from V and 4 bases from J, leaving 19 bases between. For the CDR3, the DNA is TGTGCCAGCAGACCACCAGGCGGGATGGGGTACGAGCAGTACTTC. It encodes CASRPPGGMGYEQYF.

The gene calls are TRBV5-1 and TRBJ2-7; tentatively, D is TRBD1 (6 bases). Germline CDR1 and CDR2: SGHRS and YFSETQ. CDR3 length: 15 residues. Between the trimmed V and J ends, which lost 0 bases and 3 bases, there was a span of 13 bases. DNA of the CDR3: TGCGCCAGCAGCTTGGAGACAGGACCGAGCTACGAGCAGTACTTC. This gives the protein CASSLETGPSYEQYF.

This chain joins TRBV5-4 and TRBJ1-2; a possible D gene is TRBD1 (6 bases). From germline, CDR1 is SGHNT and CDR2 YYREEE (reference sequence). The V end lost 7 bases, the J end lost 4 bases, and 17 bases lay between the germline ends. The CDR3 covers 14 residues. The CDR3 nucleotides read TGTGCCAGCTCGGACAGCCTTAAACTCTATGGCTACACCTTC. Protein product: CASSDSLKLYGYTF.

This chain connects TRBV7-8 to TRBJ1-1; the D gene is possibly TRBD1 (6 bases). The CDR3 loop spans 14 amino acids. CDR1 and CDR2 (germline): SGHVS, FQNEAQ. V was cut by 5 bases and J by 0 bases, with 10 bases left in between. For the CDR3, the DNA is TGTGCCAGCAGCCAGCGGACAGTGAACACTGAAGCTTTCTTT. It yields the protein CASSQRTVNTEAFF.

The rearrangement joins TRBV11-1 to TRBJ1-2; 7 bases align to TRBD1. This CDR3 comprises 15 residues. Looked up from germline, CDR1 is SGHAT and CDR2 is FQDESV (reference sequence). With V trimmed by 2 bases and J by 2 bases, 5 bases remained unmatched. The CDR3 here is CASSLSGTENYGYTF. CDR3 nucleotide sequence: TGTGCCAGCAGCTTATCTGGGACAGAGAACTATGGCTACACCTTC.

The V call is TRBV18, the J call TRBJ2-5; D remains unclear. CDR1 and CDR2 from the germline V gene are KGHSH and LQKENI. This CDR3 contains 15 residues. V dropped 4 bases and J dropped 0 bases, with 12 bases sitting between them. The CDR3 DNA reads as TGTGCCAGCTCACTTACCTCTTGGTACCAAGAGACCCAGTACTTC. This translates into CASSLTSWYQETQYF.

The V gene is TRBV6-2 or TRBV6-3, the J gene TRBJ1-1, with 7 bases aligning to TRBD1. V trimming: 2 bases; J trimming: 6 bases; junction bases outside the gene matches: 3. CDR3 length: 13 amino acids. CDR1 is MNHEY and CDR2 is SVGEGT in the germline V gene. The CDR3 protein is CASSYAGQPEAFF. Here the CDR3 DNA reads TGTGCCAGCAGTTACGCGGGACAGCCTGAAGCTTTCTTT.

The rearrangement uses TRBV10-2 and TRBJ2-2; 12 nucleotides align to TRBD2. Germline lookup yields CDR1 WSHSY and CDR2 SAAADI. CDR3 size: 17 residues. The trim removed 6 bases at V and 0 bases at J, leaving 5 bases unmatched. In DNA, the CDR3 is TGCGCCAGCAGGCGGCTAGCGGGAGGGCCGAACACCGGGGAGCTGTTTTTT. The encoded protein is CASRRLAGGPNTGELFF.

The rearrangement uses TRBV5-6 and TRBJ1-6, with TRBD1 matching 11 bases. This CDR3 spans 15 amino acids. V was pared by 4 bases and J by 10 bases, with 7 bases of the junction left unmatched. Germline V gives CDR1 SGHDT, CDR2 YYEEEE. The CDR3 coding sequence is TGTGCCAGCAGCCCCCGGACAGGGGGCAGATCACCCCTCCACTTT. Protein sequence: CASSPRTGGRSPLHF.

The CDR3 DNA sequence: TGTGCCAGCAGCCCCCTAGCGGGAGGAGGGCCCGGGGAGCTGTTTTTT. As protein: CASSPLAGGGPGELFF. The V gene is TRBV5-4, the J gene TRBJ2-2; TRBD2 matches 11 bases. The CDR3 has 16 residues. With 4 bases clipped from V and 6 bases from J, the junction kept 8 bases outside the gene matches. Germline loops: CDR1 SGHNT, CDR2 YYREEE (reference sequence).

The V call is TRBV29-1, the J call TRBJ1-1, with 10 bases aligning to TRBD1. V was pared by 6 bases and J by 6 bases, with 10 bases of the junction left unmatched. This CDR3 has 14 amino acids. Germline V gives CDR1 SQVTM, CDR2 ANQGSEA. CDR3 region: CSVVRTGGRAEAFF. In DNA form, the CDR3 reads TGCAGCGTCGTACGGACAGGGGGAAGGGCTGAAGCTTTCTTT.

The rearrangement links TRBV9 to TRBJ2-1; 8 bases line up with TRBD1. The CDR3 spans 13 residues. Germline CDR1 and CDR2: SGDLS and YYNGEE. Trimming removed 4 bases from V and 6 bases from J; junction bases left unmatched: 3. The CDR3 coding sequence is TGTGCCAGCAGCACTACAGGGGGCAATGAGCAGTTCTTC. Amino acids: CASSTTGGNEQFF.

The chain carries TRBV6-5 and TRBJ2-3, with D unresolved. This CDR3 has 13 amino acids. Trimming took off 4 bases at V and 0 bases at J, with 5 bases between the two ends. CDR1 MNHEY and CDR2 SVGAGI come from the germline V gene. The CDR3 nucleotides read TGTGCCAGCAGTTCCCCAAGCACAGATACGCAGTATTTT. It codes for CASSSPSTDTQYF.

The rearrangement joins TRBV27 to TRBJ1-2; TRBD1 is a possible D gene (6 bases). V lost 5 bases, J lost 7 bases, and 14 bases lay in between. Germline lookup yields CDR1 MNHEY and CDR2 SMNVEV (reference sequence). CDR3 length equals 13 residues. The CDR3 here is CASSDTGRFGYTF. The CDR3 coding sequence is TGTGCCAGCAGTGATACAGGGCGGTTTGGCTACACCTTC.

This chain links TRBV18 with TRBJ2-7; D gene unclear. The CDR3 runs to 12 residues. The germline V and J ends were trimmed by 3 bases and 10 bases, with 13 bases remaining between them. The germline V gene has CDR1 KGHSH and CDR2 LQKENI. The CDR3 nucleotides are TGTGCCAGCTCACCCATGTCCCATCCCCAGTACTTC. Protein product: CASSPMSHPQYF.

This sequence joins TRBV7-8 and TRBJ2-6; no clear D gene. Germline V gene sequence: CDR1 SGHVS, CDR2 FQNEAQ. V was shortened by 1 base and J by 3 bases, with 7 bases between the two germline ends. This CDR3 comprises 15 residues. The CDR3 sequence: CASSLGPGGANVLTF. DNA of the CDR3: TGTGCCAGCAGCTTAGGGCCTGGTGGGGCCAACGTCCTGACTTTC. Variable domain in full (rest from reference TRBV7-8 and TRBJ2-6): GAGVSQSPRYKVAKRGQDVALRCDPISGHVSLFWYQQALGQGPEFLTYFQNEAQLDKSGLPSDRFFAERPEGSVSTLKIQRTQQEDSAVYLCASSLGPGGANVLTFGAGSRLTVL.

The V call is TRBV6-2 or TRBV6-3, the J call TRBJ2-1, with a weak D call TRBD1 (6 bases). The CDR3 contains 16 residues. V lost 2 bases and J 2 bases, leaving 13 bases between the germline ends. Germline CDR1 is MNHEY and CDR2 is SVGEGT. The CDR3 spells CASSYRTGIPYNEQFF. The CDR3 DNA reads as TGTGCCAGCAGTTACAGAACAGGGATACCCTACAATGAGCAGTTCTTC.

This rearrangement joins TRBV10-3 to TRBJ1-2, with a weak D call TRBD1 (6 bases). This CDR3 region has 12 residues. Germline V CDR1 and CDR2: ENHRY, SYGVKD. V was shortened by 10 bases and J by 3 bases, with 12 bases between the two germline ends. CDR3 coding DNA: TGTGCCACTCGGACAGATGACTATGGCTACACCTTC. Translated, it gives CATRTDDYGYTF.